This TCR beta chain derives from a study of T cells in localized non-small cell lung cancer. Germline assignment: CDR1 MGHDK and CDR2 SYGVNS. CDR3 size: 13 residues. V trimming: 2 bases; J trimming: 14 bases; junction bases outside the gene matches: 10. The method was immunoSEQ multiplex PCR; TCRdb's version includes in-frame clones alone and lacks a portion of them. Of some 6,700 clones listed, approximately 16% are singletons. The specimen comprised normal lung tissue next to the tumor, sampled before any cancer treatment. The V and J genes are TRBV25-1 and TRBJ1-2, with TRBD1 identical over 8 bases. This sequence was found in a male donor at least 60 years old with stage II squamous cell lung carcinoma. The CDR3 DNA sequence: TGTGCCAGCAGTGAAGACCGGACAGGGCGGTTAACCTTC. It specifies CASSEDRTGRLTF.